This TCR beta chain was obtained from a study of cytomegalovirus exposure and HLA in healthy donors. Points from the study as a whole: TCR sequences were mostly rare, though some public TCRs occurred in many donors.

In this sample, this clone turned up once. Its antigen is not known. V lost 3 bases to trimming and J lost 4 bases, with 7 bases between them. In germline, CDR1 is MRHNA, CDR2 SNTAGT. The CDR3 totals 14 residues. Here immunoSEQ multiplex PCR was the method, and the copy in TCRdb shows in-frame clones only, minus some. The sample carries around 58,000 clones, around 89% recorded once. The chain joins TRBV6-4 to TRBJ2-6, with D perhaps TRBD1 (5 bases). The receptor was isolated from a young woman in good health and CMV-seronegative. Sequencing used PBMCs. CDR3 sequence: CASSEGAGANVLTF. The CDR3 DNA sequence: TGTGCCAGCAGTGAAGGGGCCGGGGCCAACGTCCTGACTTTC.